This T cell receptor beta chain was found in a study of control samples from healthy donors and cancer patients. Generated by immunoSEQ multiplex PCR, the TCRdb table keeps only in-frame clones and is missing some. The data show around 75,000 clones, 85% to 95% seen once. V lost 1 base and J lost 6, with 7 bases in between. CDR3 length: 13 amino acids. The germline CDR1 and CDR2 sequences are LNHNV and YYDKDF (reference sequence). The J gene is TRBJ1-3, the V gene TRBV15; no firm D call. Source material: blood. The clonotype comes from an older woman in good health. This chain's CDR3 is CATSRGPQNTIYF. For the CDR3, the DNA is TGTGCCACCAGCAGAGGCCCACAAAACACCATATATTTT.